The clone carrying this T cell receptor beta chain was seen a handful of times. Its target is not known. The CDR3 runs 12 residues. The V gene's germline CDR1 is DFQATT and CDR2 SNEGSKA (reference sequence). Trimming at V came to 4 bases and at J to 3 bases, leaving 2 bases not matched to a gene. Using a J-beta primer mix together with a sample-barcoded 5' primer, a second PCR was run for about 6 to 11 cycles. MiXCR was run by TCRdb on the 5' RACE reads, yielding one entry per CDR3 protein. The table shows 720,000 or so distinct CDR3 sequences, with 35% to 50% occurring only once. These data belong to a study of blood T cells in healthy people across ages. Healthy Caucasians from Russia aged about 6 to 90 served as donors. Study outcomes and limitations: Calculation of diversity from one million T cells yielded estimates considered to be underestimates.

Sequencing was done on a sample of blood. The source of this sequence is an elderly man in good health. V is TRBV20-1 and J is TRBJ2-7; TRBD2 aligns across 8 bases. Written as DNA, the CDR3 is TGCAGTGCTACCGGGACTAGCTACGAGCAGTACTTC. Its protein is CSATGTSYEQYF.